The subject of this entry is one T cell receptor beta chain. The sample belongs to a study of blood T cell repertoires in COVID-19. Study background: Some COVID-19 samples were acute and others convalescent; all came from the United States, Italy and Spain. T cells, B-cell-depleted T cells, or PBMCs supplied cDNA or gDNA.

As processed by the authors: The assay estimated nucleated cells by amplifying reference gene primers. Method: immunoSEQ multiplex PCR; TCRdb's copy keeps in-frame clones and lacks some. V and J calls and clone size are copied from that table; D and trimming were computed from the DNA. The repertoire includes some 74,000 clones, roughly 80% of them detected once, and 15% to 20% sits in the top ten. Germline CDR1 is LNHDA and CDR2 is SQIVND (reference sequence). The length of the CDR3 is 13 residues. The junction had 6 bases not matched to a gene; V was cut back by 8 bases and J by 5 bases. The sample taken for sequencing was peripheral blood. This receptor was taken from an elderly woman with acute or convalescent COVID-19. The rearrangement links TRBV19 to TRBJ1-5; 7 bases line up with TRBD1. CDR3 DNA: TGTGCCAGTCCGGACAGGCCGTATCAGCCCCAGCATTTT. This codes for CASPDRPYQPQHF.